The clone carrying this T cell receptor beta chain has just one count. This record belongs to a study of blood T cell repertoires in COVID-19. Sequencing was performed with immunoSEQ multiplex PCR; in TCRdb, only in-frame clones are kept and a portion is missing. The sample has about 380,000 clones; more than 70% are singletons. Looked up from germline, CDR1 is SGHAT and CDR2 is FQNNGV. This CDR3 has 15 residues. Trimming removed 4 bases from V and 5 bases from J, with 18 bases in between. Sequencing was performed on PBMCs or T cells enriched from blood (not recorded which). The chain joins TRBV11-2 to TRBJ2-7; D might be TRBD1 (5 bases). The receptor comes from a woman in her late teens or twenties who had recovered from COVID-19. This chain's CDR3 is CASSSPQGYSHEQYF. DNA for the CDR3: TGTGCCAGCAGCTCCCCCCAGGGCTATAGTCACGAGCAGTACTTC.